Following are 15 T cell receptor beta chains from one sample sequenced in a study of cytomegalovirus exposure and HLA in healthy donors. A multiplex PCR was run with 60 Vbeta primers and 13 Jbeta primers. The repertoire was sequenced with immunoSEQ multiplex PCR; TCRdb's copy has only in-frame clones and lacks some. The repertoire includes 130,000 to 150,000 clones, approximately 79% of them detected once, and around 6.7% sits in the top ten. Sequencing used PBMCs. All receptors come from a woman in her thirties or forties in good health and CMV-seropositive.

In DNA form, the CDR3 reads TGTGCCAGCAGCTTCTATAGCAATCAGCCCCAGCATTTT. Encoded protein: CASSFYSNQPQHF. This chain links TRBV6-5 with TRBJ1-5, with D unresolved. The V and J ends lost 6 bases and 0 bases respectively, with 6 bases between them. In germline, CDR1 is MNHEY, CDR2 SVGAGI. The CDR3 spans 13 residues.

V gene TRBV9 combines with J gene TRBJ1-6; 9 nucleotides line up with TRBD1. The J segment lost 0 bases and the V segment lost 3 bases, leaving 13 bases of the junction unmatched. The CDR3 length is 20 residues. Per germline, CDR1 SGDLS and CDR2 YYNGEE. The CDR3 sequence: CASSANRDRDSGSYNSPLHF. As DNA, the CDR3 is TGTGCCAGCAGCGCTAATCGGGACAGGGACTCGGGCTCCTATAATTCACCCCTCCACTTT.

The chain combines TRBV6-6 with TRBJ1-1; no firm D call. Trimming cost V 5 bases and J 0 bases, with 7 bases left between them. Germline V gene sequence: CDR1 MNHNY, CDR2 SVGAGI (reference sequence). The CDR3 length is 13 residues. The CDR3 loop reads CASSPLVNTEAFF. The CDR3 coding sequence is TGTGCCAGCAGTCCGCTAGTGAACACTGAAGCTTTCTTT.

This clone was recorded only once. The chain has TRBV30 and TRBJ2-5, with a tentative D call TRBD1 (6 bases). Trimming removed 3 bases at V and 2 bases at J, with 10 bases between. CDR3 length equals 13 residues. Germline V gene sequence: CDR1 GTSNPN, CDR2 SVGIG (reference sequence). The CDR3 here is CAWRGTQQETQYF. The CDR3, as DNA: TGTGCCTGGAGGGGGACACAACAAGAGACCCAGTACTTC.

CDR3 protein: CASSRTAIGTDTQYF. The CDR3 region has the DNA TGCGCCAGCAGCCGTACTGCGATAGGCACAGATACGCAGTATTTT. The chain combines TRBV4-1 with TRBJ2-3; D ambiguous. The V and J ends lost 4 bases and 1 base respectively, with 12 bases between them. The CDR3 has 15 residues. Germline CDR1 and CDR2: MGHRA and YSYEKL.

The rearrangement joins TRBV7-6 to TRBJ2-2; TRBD2 might be the D (6 bases). CDR3 size: 16 residues. Trimming shortened V by 5 bases and J by 5 bases, and 18 bases separated the two germline ends. In germline, CDR1 is SGHVS, CDR2 FNYEAQ. CDR3 region: CASSPLPGLDTGELFF. The CDR3 bases are TGTGCCAGCAGCCCATTACCGGGACTCGATACCGGGGAGCTGTTTTTT.

This clone was counted between two and nine times. The chain carries TRBV25-1 and TRBJ1-1; 7 bases are shared with TRBD1. Per germline, CDR1 MGHDK and CDR2 SYGVNS. The CDR3 is 14 residues long. V lost 3 bases, J lost 3 bases, and 4 bases stayed unmatched. CDR3 in DNA: TGTGCCAGCAGTGAGACAGGGCTTTACACTGAAGCTTTCTTT. This encodes CASSETGLYTEAFF.

With respect to this clone: The same CDR3 arises from other DNA sequences in this sample as well. V gene TRBV5-1 combines with J gene TRBJ1-3; 7 bases agree with TRBD1. V gave up 4 bases and J gave up 2 bases; unmatched junction bases: 3. This CDR3 comprises 14 residues. The germline V gene has CDR1 SGHRS and CDR2 YFSETQ. CDR3 in DNA: TGCGCCAGCAGCCTCGACAGGGCTGGAAACACCATATATTTT. This sequence encodes CASSLDRAGNTIYF.

The chain couples TRBV5-4 to TRBJ2-7; D is unclear. Trimming shortened V by 1 base and J by 1 base, and 9 bases separated the two germline ends. Germline lookup yields CDR1 SGHNT and CDR2 YYREEE (reference sequence). The CDR3 contains 14 residues. The CDR3 DNA reads as TGTGCCAGCAGCTTGTCGGGTTCATCCTACGAGCAGTACTTC. Protein product: CASSLSGSSYEQYF.

The chain carries TRBV7-2 and TRBJ2-7; D is uncertain. The germline V gene has CDR1 SGHTA and CDR2 FQGNSA. This CDR3 region has 14 residues. Trimming removed 2 bases from V and 7 bases from J, with 15 bases in between. CDR3 loop: CASSLWMKDGEQYF. The CDR3 region has the DNA TGTGCCAGCAGCTTATGGATGAAAGACGGGGAGCAGTACTTC.

V usage is TRBV19 and J usage is TRBJ2-5; 7 bases agree with TRBD2. Germline V lookup: CDR1 LNHDA, CDR2 SQIVND (reference sequence). The CDR3 loop spans 16 amino acids. V was clipped by 3 bases and J by 4 bases; unmatched bases: 11. Written as DNA, the CDR3 is TGTGCCAGTAGTATCGGATTACGGGGGGTTGGAGAGACCCAGTACTTC. Translating gives CASSIGLRGVGETQYF.

The rearrangement links TRBV28 to TRBJ1-5; perhaps TRBD1 as D (5 bases). Germline CDR1 and CDR2: MDHEN and SYDVKM. V lost 8 bases and J lost 1, with 15 bases in between. The CDR3 is 15 residues long. Here the CDR3 DNA reads TGTGCCAGCGGTAATCGGGGGACGAGCAATCAGCCCCAGCATTTT. It encodes CASGNRGTSNQPQHF.

This clone was observed a few times. The J gene is TRBJ2-5, the V gene TRBV6-5, with D maybe TRBD1 (6 bases). CDR1 and CDR2 (germline): MNHEY, SVGAGI. V was trimmed by 6 bases and J by 5 bases, leaving 13 bases between them. CDR3 length equals 13 residues. CDR3 DNA: TGTGCCAGCAGCCGGGCCCAGGGGGAGACCCAGTACTTC. It codes for CASSRAQGETQYF.

This clone was observed once. The V and J genes are TRBV6-5 and TRBJ2-7; D uncertain. CDR3 length: 11 residues. The germline gives CDR1 MNHEY, CDR2 SVGAGI. V lost 4 bases to trimming and J lost 5 bases, with 6 bases between them. CDR3 sequence reads: CASSSRHEQYF. Here the CDR3 DNA reads TGTGCCAGCAGTTCCAGGCACGAGCAGTACTTC.

CDR3 residues: CASRGATNTGELFF. DNA for the CDR3: TGTGCCAGTCGGGGAGCGACGAACACCGGGGAGCTGTTTTTT. The genes are TRBV6-4 and TRBJ2-2, with D perhaps TRBD2 (5 bases). Germline CDR1 is MRHNA and CDR2 is SNTAGT. The V gene lost 9 bases and the J gene lost 0 bases, with 11 bases spanning the gap. The CDR3 length is 14 residues.